This is a list of T cell receptor beta chains from one sample in a study of blood T cell repertoires in COVID-19. The data were produced by immunoSEQ multiplex PCR, yet TCRdb's version contains in-frame clones alone and is incomplete. The sample yields some 120,000 clones, roughly nine tenths seen once. Sample: peripheral blood. The receptors here all came from a man between 60 and 75 years old with COVID-19, enrolled during active disease. The CDR3 runs from the conserved cysteine through the conserved F or W. D genes are given only for firm matches. Only some rows state a clone size, as once, few, many or a class for expanded clones.

J	D	V	size	DNA	CDR3
TRBJ2-3	.	TRBV28	.	TGTGCCAGCAGTGCAACCGGGACATACACAGATACGCAGTATTTT	CASSATGTYTDTQYF
TRBJ1-2	.	TRBV27	.	TGTGCCAGCAGTCTAACCCTCTATGGCTACACCTTC	CASSLTLYGYTF
TRBJ1-4	.	TRBV12-5	.	TGTGCTAGTGGTTTGGACCGACCGAACAGTGCAACTAATGAAAAACTGTTTTTT	CASGLDRPNSATNEKLFF
TRBJ2-3	.	TRBV7-9	.	TGTGCCAGCAGCCCTCACGGAGATACGCAGTATTTT	CASSPHGDTQYF
TRBJ2-7	.	TRBV28	.	TGTGCCAGCAGCCAACAGGGAGTCGAGCAGTACTTC	CASSQQGVEQYF
TRBJ2-3	TRBD2	TRBV7-2	.	TGTGCCAGCAGCGGGACTAGCGGGAGGACAGATACGCAGTATTTT	CASSGTSGRTDTQYF
TRBJ2-7	.	TRBV3-1/TRBV3-2	.	TGTGCCAGCAGCCAAGATCCGCAGACTAGCTACGAGCAGTACTTC	CASSQDPQTSYEQYF
TRBJ1-2	TRBD1	TRBV12-3/TRBV12-4	.	TGTGCCAGCAGCCCGGGACAGTTCTATGGCTACACCTTC	CASSPGQFYGYTF
TRBJ2-5	TRBD2	TRBV18	once	TGTGCCAGCTCACCTACGGGACTAGCGGGAGAGGAGACCCAGTACTTC	CASSPTGLAGEETQYF
TRBJ1-6	.	TRBV5-1	.	TGCGCCAGCAGCTTGGAACATTCAACGAATTCACCCCTCCACTTT	CASSLEHSTNSPLHF
TRBJ1-4	.	TRBV3-1/TRBV3-2	.	TGTGCCAGCAGCCTAGGAGGGCAGGGCCAAAAACTGTTTTTT	CASSLGGQGQKLFF
TRBJ2-7	TRBD2	TRBV10-2	.	TGCGCCAGCAGTGAGTCTCGGACTAGCTCCTACGAGCAGTACTTC	CASSESRTSSYEQYF
TRBJ1-4	TRBD1	TRBV5-1	once	TGCGCCAGCAGCTTGGGGACAGGGGGCAAAAAACTGTTTTTT	CASSLGTGGKKLFF
TRBJ1-1	.	TRBV6-5	.	TGTGCCAGCACTCACGCGGCTGAAGCTTTCTTT	CASTHAAEAFF
TRBJ2-5	.	TRBV29-1	.	TGCAGCGTTGTCAGGGCTTTACAGACCCAGTACTTC	CSVVRALQTQYF
TRBJ1-2	TRBD1	TRBV19	few	TGTGCCAGTAGTGCCGACAGGGGATTGTCTTATGGCTACACCTTC	CASSADRGLSYGYTF
TRBJ1-4	TRBD1	TRBV5-1	.	TGCGCCAGCAGCTTGACAGGGGAAAATGAAAAACTGTTTTTT	CASSLTGENEKLFF
TRBJ1-1	TRBD1	TRBV30	.	TGTGCCTGGAGTGAACAGGGGGCGAGCACTGAAGCTTTCTTT	CAWSEQGASTEAFF
TRBJ1-4	TRBD1	TRBV23-1	.	TGCGCCAGCAGTCAACCGACAGGGGGAGACGAAAAACTGTTTTTT	CASSQPTGGDEKLFF
TRBJ2-7	TRBD2	TRBV6-6	.	TGTGCCAGCAGAGGGGGAAGACTAGCGGGAGGGTACGAGCAGTACTTC	CASRGGRLAGGYEQYF
TRBJ1-1	.	TRBV5-1	.	TGCGCCAGCAGCCTGGACGGGGGGAACACTGAAGCTTTCTTT	CASSLDGGNTEAFF
TRBJ2-1	.	TRBV21-1	.	TGTGCCAGCAGCGGGGACTGGGACAGGGCAGGCAATGAGCAGTTCTTC	CASSGDWDRAGNEQFF
TRBJ1-4	TRBD1	TRBV4-1	.	TGCGCCAGCAGCCCGACAGGGGTGAATGAAAAACTGTTTTTT	CASSPTGVNEKLFF
TRBJ2-2	TRBD1	TRBV6-5	.	TGTGCCAGCAGTTATGTCAGGGGGTCCGGGGAGCTGTTTTTT	CASSYVRGSGELFF
TRBJ1-6	.	TRBV27	.	TGTGCCAGCAGCTCGAGGATGGTGTTACCCCTCCACTTT	CASSSRMVLPLHF
TRBJ2-7	TRBD2	TRBV3-1/TRBV3-2	.	TGTGCCAGCAGCCAACTAGCGGGAGACGAGCAGTACTTC	CASSQLAGDEQYF
TRBJ1-6	TRBD1	TRBV9	.	TGTGCCAGCAGCGGACCACAGGGGTCACCCCTCCACTTT	CASSGPQGSPLHF
TRBJ2-7	TRBD1	TRBV6-5	.	TGTGCCAGCAGCCTGACAGGGGGCAACTACGAGCAGTACTTC	CASSLTGGNYEQYF
TRBJ2-7	TRBD1	TRBV6-5	.	TGTGCCAGCAGCTCAGGACAGGGTGGGCCTTCCGAGCAGTACTTC	CASSSGQGGPSEQYF
TRBJ2-7	TRBD1	TRBV6-5	.	TGTGCCAGCAGTTACTCTGCCGGGACAGGGGAACGCGAGCAGTACTTC	CASSYSAGTGEREQYF
TRBJ2-1	TRBD1	TRBV25-1	.	TGTGCCAGCAAAACAGGGGGCAATGAGCAGTTCTTC	CASKTGGNEQFF
TRBJ1-2	.	TRBV5-4	.	TGTGCCAGCAGCTTGGTGGGGGGGAACTATGGCTACACCTTC	CASSLVGGNYGYTF
TRBJ1-1	.	TRBV10-3	.	TGTGCCACTAGGGGGATGGTGAACACTGAAGCTTTCTTT	CATRGMVNTEAFF
TRBJ2-3	TRBD2	TRBV13	.	TGTGCCAGCAGCTTAGGCGGGAGGGCCGGGGATACGCAGTATTTT	CASSLGGRAGDTQYF